Listed below are T cell receptor beta chains from one sample, sequenced in a study of blood T cell repertoires in COVID-19. Only in-frame clones appear in the TCRdb table, and some are missing; sequencing was by immunoSEQ multiplex PCR. The table includes about 180,000 clones, 87% detected once. Input material: peripheral blood. All receptors come from a woman in her sixties or seventies with COVID-19, enrolled during active disease. CDR3s include the opening cysteine and the closing phenylalanine or tryptophan. A D gene is named only where the DNA matches it firmly. Not every row has a clone size; where given, it reads once, few, many or a size class.

abundance: once; v_gene: TRBV6-5; j_gene: TRBJ1-6; d_gene: -; CDR3aa: CASSYSGAGSSPLHF; CDR3nt: TGTGCCAGCAGTTACTCCGGGGCGGGGAGTTCACCCCTCCACTTT
abundance: -; v_gene: TRBV5-1; j_gene: TRBJ2-7; d_gene: -; CDR3aa: CASSLKVGAYEQYF; CDR3nt: TGCGCCAGCAGCTTGAAAGTAGGAGCCTACGAGCAGTACTTC
abundance: few; v_gene: TRBV3-1/TRBV3-2; j_gene: TRBJ1-2; d_gene: -; CDR3aa: CASSHWTPNYGYTF; CDR3nt: TGTGCCAGCAGCCACTGGACACCGAACTATGGCTACACCTTC
abundance: -; v_gene: TRBV5-1; j_gene: TRBJ2-5; d_gene: TRBD2; CDR3aa: CASSSGLAGGPGEPRKTQYF; CDR3nt: TGCGCCAGCAGCTCCGGACTAGCGGGAGGGCCGGGGGAGCCCAGAAAGACCCAGTACTTC
abundance: few; v_gene: TRBV12-3/TRBV12-4; j_gene: TRBJ1-5; d_gene: TRBD1; CDR3aa: CASTRTGGQPQHF; CDR3nt: TGTGCCAGCACCCGGACAGGGGGTCAGCCCCAGCATTTT
abundance: -; v_gene: TRBV5-1; j_gene: TRBJ1-2; d_gene: -; CDR3aa: CASSLGTGSNYGYTF; CDR3nt: TGCGCCAGCAGCTTGGGGACGGGGAGTAACTATGGCTACACCTTC
abundance: -; v_gene: TRBV10-3; j_gene: TRBJ1-4; d_gene: -; CDR3aa: CAISDRGGEKLFF; CDR3nt: TGTGCCATCAGTGACAGGGGCGGTGAAAAACTGTTTTTT
abundance: -; v_gene: TRBV28; j_gene: TRBJ1-2; d_gene: TRBD1; CDR3aa: CASNSPDRANGYTF; CDR3nt: TGTGCCAGCAATTCCCCTGACAGGGCAAATGGCTACACCTTC
abundance: -; v_gene: TRBV5-4; j_gene: TRBJ2-1; d_gene: TRBD2; CDR3aa: CASSLGLAGSYNEQFF; CDR3nt: TGTGCCAGCAGCCTGGGACTAGCGGGATCTTACAATGAGCAGTTCTTC
abundance: -; v_gene: TRBV3-1/TRBV3-2; j_gene: TRBJ2-2; d_gene: TRBD2; CDR3aa: CASSPRTSVSGELFF; CDR3nt: TGTGCCAGCAGCCCCAGGACTAGCGTATCCGGGGAGCTGTTTTTT
abundance: -; v_gene: TRBV7-4; j_gene: TRBJ1-4; d_gene: -; CDR3aa: CASSWLPRAANEKLFF; CDR3nt: TGTGCCAGCAGCTGGCTCCCCAGGGCGGCTAATGAAAAACTGTTTTTT
abundance: -; v_gene: TRBV4-3; j_gene: TRBJ1-5; d_gene: -; CDR3aa: CASMPTEKYSNQPQHF; CDR3nt: TGCGCCAGCATGCCGACAGAGAAGTATAGCAATCAGCCCCAGCATTTT
abundance: -; v_gene: TRBV27; j_gene: TRBJ1-1; d_gene: TRBD1; CDR3aa: CASSPSGQGAVRNTEAFF; CDR3nt: TGTGCCAGCAGTCCGTCCGGACAGGGGGCTGTAAGGAACACTGAAGCTTTCTTT
abundance: -; v_gene: TRBV30; j_gene: TRBJ2-7; d_gene: TRBD2; CDR3aa: CAWTPSGIRVEQYF; CDR3nt: TGTGCCTGGACCCCTAGCGGGATCAGGGTCGAGCAGTACTTC
abundance: -; v_gene: TRBV2; j_gene: TRBJ2-3; d_gene: -; CDR3aa: CASSERGFTDTQYF; CDR3nt: TGTGCCAGCAGTGAACGGGGGTTCACAGATACGCAGTATTTT
abundance: -; v_gene: TRBV18; j_gene: TRBJ1-1; d_gene: -; CDR3aa: CASSPLRENTEAFF; CDR3nt: TGTGCCAGCTCACCACTTAGAGAGAACACTGAAGCTTTCTTT